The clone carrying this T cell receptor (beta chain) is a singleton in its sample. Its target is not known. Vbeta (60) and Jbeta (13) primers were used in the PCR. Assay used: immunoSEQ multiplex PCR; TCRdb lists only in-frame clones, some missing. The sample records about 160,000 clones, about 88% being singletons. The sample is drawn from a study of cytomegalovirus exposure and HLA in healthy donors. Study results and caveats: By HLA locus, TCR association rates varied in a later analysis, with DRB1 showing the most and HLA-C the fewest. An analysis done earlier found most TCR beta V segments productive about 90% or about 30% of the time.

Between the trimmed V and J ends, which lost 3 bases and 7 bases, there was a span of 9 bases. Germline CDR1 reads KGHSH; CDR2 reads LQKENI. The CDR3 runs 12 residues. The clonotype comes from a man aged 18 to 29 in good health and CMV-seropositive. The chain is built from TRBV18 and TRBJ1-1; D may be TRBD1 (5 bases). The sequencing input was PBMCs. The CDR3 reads CASSPSTVEAFF. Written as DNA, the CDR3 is TGTGCCAGCTCACCTTCGACAGTTGAAGCTTTCTTT.